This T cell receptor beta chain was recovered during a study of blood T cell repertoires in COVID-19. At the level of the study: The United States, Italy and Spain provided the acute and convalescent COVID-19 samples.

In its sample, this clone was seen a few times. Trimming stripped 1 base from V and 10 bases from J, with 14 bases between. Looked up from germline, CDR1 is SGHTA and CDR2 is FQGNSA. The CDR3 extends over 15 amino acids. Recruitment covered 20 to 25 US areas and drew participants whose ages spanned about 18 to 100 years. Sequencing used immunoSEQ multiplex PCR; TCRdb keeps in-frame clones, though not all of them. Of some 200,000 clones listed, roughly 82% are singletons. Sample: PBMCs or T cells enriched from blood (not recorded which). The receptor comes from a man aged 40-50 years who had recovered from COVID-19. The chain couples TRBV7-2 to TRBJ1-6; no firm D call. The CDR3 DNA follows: TGTGCCAGCAGCTTAGACTATGTGGGGAGATCACCCCTCCACTTT. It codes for CASSLDYVGRSPLHF.